The rows below give T cell receptor beta chains drawn from one sample of a study of blood T cell repertoires in COVID-19. Libraries were prepared by immunoSEQ multiplex PCR; TCRdb keeps only in-frame clonotypes and omits some of them. Of some 99,000 clones in the sample, approximately 84% are singletons; the top ten hold approximately 11%. Material for sequencing was peripheral blood. Source of these receptors: a woman of 80 years or more with acute or convalescent COVID-19. Both conserved end residues are part of each CDR3. The D gene is left open where the match is weak. A row's size may be missing; if present it is once, few, many or a size class.

d_gene	abundance	v_gene	j_gene	CDR3aa	CDR3nt
NA	NA	TRBV5-1	TRBJ1-3	CASSADSPGNTIYF	TGCGCCAGCAGCGCCGACTCCCCTGGAAACACCATATATTTT
TRBD1	NA	TRBV10-3	TRBJ2-3	CAISEGDRYTDTQYF	TGTGCCATCAGTGAGGGGGACAGATACACAGATACGCAGTATTTT
NA	NA	TRBV30	TRBJ1-6	CAWTLPGGRNSPLHF	TGTGCCTGGACTCTACCCGGCGGGCGTAATTCACCCCTCCACTTT
NA	once	TRBV6-1	TRBJ1-5	CASSEEIYSLNQPQHF	TGTGCCAGCAGTGAAGAGATCTATTCCCTTAATCAGCCCCAGCATTTT
TRBD1	NA	TRBV28	TRBJ1-2	CASSSLDRARGYGYTF	TGTGCCAGCAGTTCGTTAGACAGGGCTAGAGGCTATGGCTACACCTTC
NA	NA	TRBV2	TRBJ1-5	CASTEEGGARQPQHF	TGTGCCAGCACCGAAGAGGGGGGGGCGCGTCAGCCCCAGCATTTT
TRBD1	NA	TRBV6-2/TRBV6-3	TRBJ2-5	CASSYGGQGAKTQYF	TGTGCCAGCAGTTACGGGGGACAGGGAGCGAAGACCCAGTACTTC
TRBD1	NA	TRBV5-6	TRBJ1-1	CASSPDRGRAYTEAFF	TGTGCCAGCAGCCCGGACAGGGGGCGAGCGTACACTGAAGCTTTCTTT
NA	NA	TRBV3-1/TRBV3-2	TRBJ2-3	CATEGAGGSDTQYF	TGTGCCACCGAAGGCGCTGGTGGTAGCGATACGCAGTATTTT
TRBD1	NA	TRBV9	TRBJ2-2	CASSVAGTGKSAGELFF	TGTGCCAGCAGCGTAGCTGGGACAGGGAAGAGTGCCGGGGAGCTGTTTTTT
TRBD1	NA	TRBV6-5	TRBJ1-2	CASSSGQGRGYGYTF	TGTGCCAGCAGTTCCGGACAGGGCCGGGGCTATGGCTACACCTTC
NA	NA	TRBV28	TRBJ2-5	CASSPPQGWETQYF	TGTGCCAGCAGTCCCCCACAGGGTTGGGAGACCCAGTACTTC
NA	NA	TRBV11-2	TRBJ2-5	CASSLVGGGLQETQYF	TGTGCCAGCAGCTTAGTCGGGGGAGGCTTACAAGAGACCCAGTACTTC
NA	once	TRBV10-1	TRBJ1-3	CASSVPYRFLQSGNTIYF	TGCGCCAGCAGTGTACCTTACAGGTTCCTCCAGTCTGGAAACACCATATATTTT
NA	NA	TRBV18	TRBJ1-2	CASSPDPSQDYGYTF	TGTGCCAGCTCACCCGACCCATCCCAGGACTATGGCTACACCTTC
NA	NA	TRBV18	TRBJ1-1	CASSPVLRANTEAFF	TGTGCCAGCTCACCAGTGCTCAGGGCGAACACTGAAGCTTTCTTT
TRBD1	NA	TRBV30	TRBJ1-2	CAWSGQLQGYTF	TGTGCCTGGTCGGGACAGCTACAAGGCTACACCTTC
NA	NA	TRBV12-3/TRBV12-4	TRBJ1-2	CASSLIGGYGYTF	TGTGCCAGCAGTTTGATTGGAGGCTATGGCTACACCTTC
NA	NA	TRBV7-9	TRBJ1-2	CASSLLVDRNYGYTF	TGTGCCAGCAGCTTACTGGTGGACAGAAACTATGGCTACACCTTC
NA	NA	TRBV6-5	TRBJ2-7	CASSRLGAAYEQYF	TGTGCCAGCAGTAGACTAGGGGCTGCCTACGAGCAGTACTTC